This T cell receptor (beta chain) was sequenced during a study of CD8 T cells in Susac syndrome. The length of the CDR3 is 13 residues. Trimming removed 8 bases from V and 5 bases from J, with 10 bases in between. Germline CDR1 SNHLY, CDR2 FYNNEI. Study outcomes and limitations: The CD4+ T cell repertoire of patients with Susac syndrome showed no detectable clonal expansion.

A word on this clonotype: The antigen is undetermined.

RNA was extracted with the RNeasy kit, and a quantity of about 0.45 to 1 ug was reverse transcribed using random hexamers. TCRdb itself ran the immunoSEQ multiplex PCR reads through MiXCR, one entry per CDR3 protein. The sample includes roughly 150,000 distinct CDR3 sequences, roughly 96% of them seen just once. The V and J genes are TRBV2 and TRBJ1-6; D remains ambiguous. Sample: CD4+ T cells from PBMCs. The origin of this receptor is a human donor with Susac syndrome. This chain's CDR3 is CASEPSDNSPLHF. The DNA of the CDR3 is TGTGCCAGCGAACCGTCCGATAATTCACCCCTCCACTTT.